The 28 T cell receptor beta chains in this list originate from one sample, sequenced in a study of vaccination and CD4 T cells after COVID-19. Scientists ran DNA taken from cultured CD4+ T cells through the Oncomine TCR Beta short-read assay for sequencing. Genomic DNA was extracted from cultured CD4+ T cells. TCRdb independently ran MiXCR on the PCR reads; one entry per CDR3 protein. The table has about 7,000 distinct CDR3 sequences, roughly 31% seen once. This sample's treatment: approximately nine-day PBMC culture with coronavirus spike peptide pools or control peptides (ViraFEST assay). Pre-COVID-19 pandemic sampling (2011-2018) yielded the unexposed donor's CD4+ T cells. The antigens these receptors bind are not known. The sample comprised CD4+ T cells from blood, cultured in vitro. The origin of the receptors is a human donor in good health.

This rearrangement joins TRBV7-9 to TRBJ2-1, with a weak D call TRBD2 (5 bases). There are 14 residues in the CDR3. V was clipped by 5 bases and J by 8 bases, with 16 bases between them. Germline loops: CDR1 SEHNR, CDR2 FQNEAQ (reference sequence). The CDR3 DNA reads as TGTGCCAGCAGCCCCAAGTCTAGCATCCATGAGCAGTTCTTC. This codes for CASSPKSSIHEQFF.

This clonotype was seen a handful of times. Written as DNA, the CDR3 is TGCAGTGCTAGATGGGACAGGGGCGAGCAGTTCTTC. As protein: CSARWDRGEQFF. The gene calls are TRBV20-1 and TRBJ2-1; 10 positions match TRBD1. Germline V CDR1 and CDR2: DFQATT, SNEGSKA (reference sequence). The CDR3 runs 12 residues. V dropped 2 bases and J dropped 10; count of bases not matched to a gene: 2.

This clonotype appeared a few times. This chain uses TRBV7-9 with TRBJ1-5; no firm D call. V gave up 0 bases and J gave up 6 bases, with 3 bases separating them. The CDR3 is made up of 12 amino acids. CDR1 is SEHNR, CDR2 FQNEAQ, per germline (reference sequence). The CDR3 bases are TGTGCCAGCAGCTTAGCTAGTCAGCCCCAGCATTTT. It yields the protein CASSLASQPQHF.

V is TRBV20-1 and J is TRBJ2-1; the D is unclear. Germline CDR1 is DFQATT and CDR2 is SNEGSKA (reference sequence). The germline V and J ends were trimmed by 0 bases and 0 bases, with 9 bases remaining between them. This CDR3 has 15 amino acids. In DNA form, the CDR3 reads TGCAGTGCTAGAGATAACCAGCGCTCCTACAATGAGCAGTTCTTC. As protein: CSARDNQRSYNEQFF.

The chain recombines TRBV27 with TRBJ2-7, with 9 bases aligning to TRBD1. CDR1 MNHEY and CDR2 SMNVEV come from the germline V gene (reference sequence). This CDR3 is 14 amino acids long. Trimming removed 5 bases from V and 6 bases from J; junction bases left unmatched: 8. The CDR3 spells CASSPLSDRGEQYF. DNA for the CDR3: TGTGCCAGCAGTCCCTTGTCGGACAGGGGCGAGCAGTACTTC.

The chain employs TRBV6-1 and TRBJ1-5; TRBD1 matches at 9 bases. Losses at the gene ends were 4 bases for V and 1 base for J; bases not matched to a gene: 5. The CDR3 spans 16 residues. The germline V gene has CDR1 MNHNS and CDR2 SASEGT. DNA for the CDR3: TGTGCCAGCAGTGGGGGACAGGGAGGGAGCAATCAGCCCCAGCATTTT. This encodes CASSGGQGGSNQPQHF.

V gene TRBV28 combines with J gene TRBJ2-7, with 8 bases identical to TRBD1. The CDR3 is made up of 14 amino acids. CDR1 is MDHEN, CDR2 SYDVKM, per germline. After removal of 6 bases from V and 2 bases from J, the junction contained 6 bases not matched to a gene. In DNA, the CDR3 is TGTGCCAGCAGACGGACAGGGTTGACCTACGAGCAGTACTTC. Amino acid sequence: CASRRTGLTYEQYF.

This clonotype came up a few times. The chain links TRBV10-3 to TRBJ1-1; 7 bases map to TRBD1. With 4 bases clipped from V and 0 bases from J, the junction kept 5 bases outside the gene matches. CDR1 and CDR2 from the germline V gene are ENHRY and SYGVKD. The length of the CDR3 is 15 residues. The CDR3 DNA sequence: TGTGCCATCAGTGCATCAGGGGGAGTGAACACTGAAGCTTTCTTT. Protein sequence: CAISASGGVNTEAFF.

The rearrangement uses TRBV7-3 and TRBJ2-1, with D hard to call. CDR3 length: 16 amino acids. Between the trimmed V and J ends, which lost 3 bases and 4 bases, there was a span of 16 bases. The V gene's germline CDR1 is SGHTA and CDR2 FQGTGA. CDR3 DNA: TGTGCCAGCAGCTTCGGTAATCAGGAGCAGTACAATGAGCAGTTCTTC. Translated: CASSFGNQEQYNEQFF.

This chain joins TRBV6-1 and TRBJ2-3; no reliable D call. This CDR3 spans 13 amino acids. V was shortened by 2 bases and J by 5 bases, with 8 bases between the two germline ends. Germline values: CDR1 MNHNS, CDR2 SASEGT. The CDR3 coding sequence is TGTGCCAGCAGTGAATGGGCGTTAGATACGCAGTATTTT. Amino acids: CASSEWALDTQYF.

Sample share makes this clonotype medium-sized. The CDR3 sequence is CASSKGGKPGYTF. The CDR3 coding sequence is TGTGCCAGCAGCAAAGGGGGTAAGCCTGGCTACACCTTC. The genes are TRBV21-1 and TRBJ1-2. TRBV21-1 is an annotated pseudogene. This CDR3 region has 13 residues.

The gene calls are TRBV10-3 and TRBJ2-7; a weak D match, TRBD1 (6 bases). Trimming removed 3 bases from V and 9 bases from J, with 18 bases in between. The V gene's germline CDR1 is ENHRY and CDR2 SYGVKD. This CDR3 has 14 residues. In DNA, the CDR3 is TGTGCCATCAGTGAATTAGGACAGAGTAAAGGGCAGTACTTC. It translates to CAISELGQSKGQYF.

The chain is built from TRBV20-1 and TRBJ2-3; a weak D match, TRBD1 (6 bases). Germline CDR1 reads DFQATT; CDR2 reads SNEGSKA (reference sequence). V was cut by 2 bases and J by 6 bases, with 9 bases left in between. The CDR3 runs to 12 residues. The DNA for the CDR3 is TGCAGTGCTAGAACCCAGGGGGATACGCAGTATTTT. Translating it yields CSARTQGDTQYF.

This clonotype was observed a handful of times. The J gene is TRBJ2-7, the V gene TRBV10-3, with D perhaps matching TRBD1 or TRBD2 (5 bases each). The CDR3 spans 13 residues. Germline-derived CDR1 and CDR2 are ENHRY and SYGVKD. V lost 6 bases, J lost 4 bases, and 13 bases lay in between. CDR3 in DNA: TGTGCCATCAGCGATGGGACCAAATACGAGCAGTACTTC. Translation: CAISDGTKYEQYF.

The rearrangement uses TRBV6-1 and TRBJ2-7, with 7 bases matching TRBD2. Germline V gives CDR1 MNHNS, CDR2 SASEGT. The V and J ends lost 6 bases and 5 bases, in that order; junction bases with no gene match: 13. The CDR3 is made up of 15 amino acids. CDR3 sequence reads: CASSLSGGSTNEQYF. CDR3 nucleotide sequence: TGTGCCAGCAGCTTAAGCGGCGGGAGTACGAACGAGCAGTACTTC.

A few counts support this clonotype. The chain links TRBV7-2 to TRBJ1-2; D is undetermined. V lost 8 bases and J 0 bases, leaving 13 bases between the germline ends. This CDR3 region has 14 residues. Germline V gene data show CDR1 as SGHTA and CDR2 as FQGNSA. The CDR3 DNA reads as TGTGCCAGCCGGCGGACTGAAGCTAACTATGGCTACACCTTC. It specifies CASRRTEANYGYTF.

This chain connects TRBV6-5 to TRBJ1-1; D remains ambiguous. CDR3 length equals 12 residues. Germline CDR1 MNHEY, CDR2 SVGAGI. The V end lost 0 bases, the J end lost 7 bases, and 6 bases lay between the germline ends. The CDR3 bases are TGTGCCAGCAGTTACTCGACGGGTGAAGCTTTCTTT. This gives the protein CASSYSTGEAFF.

This clonotype showed up just a few times. V and J are TRBV6-2 or TRBV6-3 and TRBJ2-5, with D possibly TRBD1 on 5 matching bases. CDR3 length: 15 residues. Germline assignment: CDR1 MNHEY and CDR2 SVGEGT. V was shortened by 3 bases and J by 5 bases, with 16 bases between the two germline ends. The CDR3 DNA is TGTGCCAGCAGTTATGGGGCCCTTATCGGTGAGACCCAGTACTTC. As protein: CASSYGALIGETQYF.

The rearrangement uses TRBV20-1 and TRBJ2-7; either TRBD1 or TRBD2 may supply D (7 bases each). This CDR3 is 14 amino acids long. Germline V gives CDR1 DFQATT, CDR2 SNEGSKA (reference sequence). V was pared by 1 base and J by 3 bases, with 13 bases between. The CDR3 spells CSARVSGGDYEQYF. The CDR3 bases are TGCAGTGCTAGAGTTTCAGGGGGGGACTACGAGCAGTACTTC.

This clonotype is labeled as medium-sized. The chain carries TRBV15 and TRBJ2-7; D is unclear. Germline V gene sequence: CDR1 LNHNV, CDR2 YYDKDF (reference sequence). V lost 5 bases and J lost 0, with 8 bases in between. This CDR3 is 13 amino acids long. The CDR3 sequence is CATSPMGSYEQYF. The CDR3 DNA reads as TGTGCCACCAGCCCCATGGGCTCCTACGAGCAGTACTTC.

By share of the sample, this clonotype is medium-sized. V gene TRBV20-1 combines with J gene TRBJ1-1; D gene uncertain. Trimming stripped 4 bases from V and 1 base from J, with 10 bases between. CDR1 DFQATT and CDR2 SNEGSKA come from the germline V gene (reference sequence). The length of the CDR3 is 13 residues. CDR3 sequence reads: CSANRSPNTEAFF. The CDR3 DNA reads TGCAGTGCTAACCGGAGTCCGAACACTGAAGCTTTCTTT.

This clonotype came up a few times. The V gene is TRBV20-1, the J gene TRBJ2-1, with TRBD2 identical over 8 bases. There are 13 residues in the CDR3. The trim removed 3 bases at V and 8 bases at J, leaving 6 bases unmatched. Germline CDR1 is DFQATT and CDR2 is SNEGSKA (reference sequence). The CDR3 DNA is TGCAGTGCTAGTAACGGGAGGGCGTATGAGCAGTTCTTC. This encodes CSASNGRAYEQFF.

This chain uses TRBV20-1 with TRBJ2-1; TRBD2 matches 8 bases. The ends lost 6 bases at V and 10 bases at J; junction bases unmatched: 17. This CDR3 is built from 15 residues. Germline V gene data show CDR1 as DFQATT and CDR2 as SNEGSKA (reference sequence). In DNA, the CDR3 is TGCAGTGCCGAAGCCCGAACCGGGAGGGCCCGGGAGCAGTTCTTC. Translated: CSAEARTGRAREQFF.

V and J are TRBV7-9 and TRBJ1-1; D is possibly TRBD1 (6 bases). V lost 3 bases, J lost 3 bases, and 11 bases lay in between. The CDR3 is 14 residues long. Germline lookup yields CDR1 SEHNR and CDR2 FQNEAQ (reference sequence). CDR3 bases: TGTGCCAGCAGCTTGGGGGCTTGGGACACTGAAGCTTTCTTT. Its translation: CASSLGAWDTEAFF.

Only one count was recorded for this clonotype. The chain links TRBV24-1 to TRBJ2-1; no clear D gene. CDR1 and CDR2 (germline): KGHDR, SFDVKD. Trimming shortened V by 3 bases and J by 9 bases, and 8 bases separated the two germline ends. CDR3 length: 12 residues. Written as DNA, the CDR3 is TGTGCCACCAGTGATAGATCGGGTGAGCAGTTCTTC. Its translation: CATSDRSGEQFF.

The count of this clonotype is one. The chain joins TRBV29-1 to TRBJ1-1; D perhaps matches TRBD1 (5 bases). The germline V gene has CDR1 SQVTM and CDR2 ANQGSEA. The CDR3 runs 14 residues. Trimming left V 4 bases short and J 5 bases short, with 17 bases between. CDR3: CSVGQGLSRTEAFF. The CDR3 region has the DNA TGCAGCGTTGGGCAGGGATTAAGTAGGACTGAAGCTTTCTTT.

The chain couples TRBV30 to TRBJ2-5; TRBD2 aligns across 7 bases. The CDR3 spans 12 residues. The V gene end was trimmed by 1 base and the J gene end by 5 bases; junction bases not matched to a gene: 1. Germline assignment: CDR1 GTSNPN and CDR2 SVGIG (reference sequence). CDR3 nucleotides: TGTGCCTGGAGTGGGGGAGGGGAGACCCAGTACTTC. This sequence encodes CAWSGGGETQYF.

V and J are TRBV20-1 and TRBJ2-1; no firm D call. V lost 4 bases and J 0 bases, leaving 13 bases between the germline ends. Germline V gene data show CDR1 as DFQATT and CDR2 as SNEGSKA (reference sequence). The CDR3 is made up of 15 amino acids. The CDR3 spells CSAMGLLSSYNEQFF. In DNA, the CDR3 is TGCAGTGCTATGGGATTACTAAGCTCCTACAATGAGCAGTTCTTC.